This T cell receptor beta chain was sequenced in a study of blood T cell repertoires in COVID-19 (dated by TCRdb to the early 2020s). About the full investigation: The collaborator samples originated in the United States, Italy and Spain and spanned the acute and convalescent phases of COVID-19. The repertoires were made available in a free public database intended to serve as a resource for research on the immune response to SARS-CoV-2. The prospective study material was composed of cDNA or gDNA derived from T cells, B-cell-depleted T cells, or PBMCs. HLA class I and class II types, where available, came from metadata supplied by the sample provider rather than from assay-based typing. A de-identified subject ID, COVID-19 status, age in years and sex were almost always included in the sample metadata. The samples were drawn from the first 160 participants of the ongoing ImmuneRACE study and from some 1,300 subjects provided by 6 global collaborators. Deeply sampled blood TCRbeta repertoires from subjects exposed to, actively infected with, or recovered from COVID-19 were included in the dataset. Here is what the overall study found, with its caveats: How much clinical and demographic metadata was included differed by source and by participant, and the metadata was provided uncurated.

Of note for this clone: Its recognized antigen is unknown. It has no much larger one-base neighbor in the sample; base qualities were not kept.

Deletion took 4 bases off V and 6 bases off J, with a span of 23 bases between the germline ends. The CDR3 measures 16 amino acids from cysteine to phenylalanine. Just CDR3 DNA is preserved here, 48 bases in frame from base 1. CDR1 and CDR2 are read off the germline V gene as SGHRS and YFSETQ. Participants in the prospective study were enrolled through a virtual design, were aged about 18 to 100 years, and lived in about 25 United States geographic areas. In the prospective study, cohorts were assigned on the basis of participant-reported clinical history obtained from a screening survey and a study questionnaire. ImmuneRACE Cohort 3 recovered participants were defined by two consecutive negative NP/OP PCR tests, healthcare professional clearance, or symptom resolution. In the prospective study, mobile phlebotomists collected whole blood, serum and a nasopharyngeal or oropharyngeal swab from each participant. Participants in the prospective study had the option to provide additional blood draws and questionnaires over a roughly two-month period. Before DNA extraction, blood samples from the prospective study were shipped at room temperature or frozen.

TCRbeta CDR3 regions were amplified from genomic DNA using the immunoSEQ Assay, a bias-controlled multiplex PCR. In the source study's methods: The number of nucleated cells in each sample was estimated by amplification of reference gene primers within the assay. To quantify the absolute abundance of each unique TCRbeta CDR3 rearrangement, sequence reads were collapsed and filtered. For each sample, productive Simpson clonality was calculated as the square root of Simpson's diversity index across productive rearrangements. TCRdb holds this immuneACCESS table with in-frame rearrangements only. Some clones are missing; in checked studies, unresolved V genes explain under half, and the rest has no known cause. The D gene and trimming were derived from the DNA, and the V and J assignments and clone size from that table. The sample yields just over 300,000 clones; 80% to 90% were counted once. The ten most abundant clones make up around 4% of the sample.

The receptor was isolated from a man in his thirties or forties who had recovered from COVID-19. The sample comprised PBMCs or T cells enriched from blood (not recorded which). The rearrangement joined TRBV5-1 to TRBJ2-7; perhaps TRBD2 is the D gene, with 7 bases matching. Here is the DNA: TGCGCCAGCAGCCCGGGCGGGTCTGAGGGGGGGCGCGAGCAGTACTTC. It encodes CASSPGGSEGGREQYF.